The rows below give T cell receptor beta chains drawn from one sample of a study of blood T cell repertoires in COVID-19. The data were produced by immunoSEQ multiplex PCR, yet TCRdb's version contains in-frame clones alone and is incomplete. Of about 70,000 clones in the sample, around 80% were seen once. Source material: peripheral blood. The receptor set was obtained from a woman aged 80 or over with active or convalescent COVID-19. Each CDR3 is given with its conserved first and last residue. The D gene is left open where the match is weak. Rows give clone size only sometimes, using once, few, many, or a class for an expanded clone.

CDR3aa | CDR3nt | j_gene | d_gene | v_gene | abundance
CASSPGLAGESYEQYF | TGTGCCAGCTCACCAGGGCTAGCGGGGGAGTCCTACGAGCAGTACTTC | TRBJ2-7 | TRBD2 | TRBV18 | .
CASSFRRGTDTQYF | TGTGCCAGCAGTTTTAGGAGAGGCACAGATACGCAGTATTTT | TRBJ2-3 | . | TRBV28 | .
CASSLTGRRNQETQYF | TGTGCCAGCAGCCTCACAGGGAGACGGAACCAAGAGACCCAGTACTTC | TRBJ2-5 | . | TRBV7-2 | .
CASRSGTGPQYGYTF | TGTGCCAGCAGATCCGGGACAGGGCCCCAGTATGGCTACACCTTC | TRBJ1-2 | TRBD1 | TRBV6-6 | .
CASSLSDTSNQPQHF | TGTGCCAGCAGCCTTTCTGACACGAGCAATCAGCCCCAGCATTTT | TRBJ1-5 | . | TRBV7-2 | few
CASSLPDEKLFF | TGTGCCAGCAGTTTGCCAGATGAAAAACTGTTTTTT | TRBJ1-4 | . | TRBV28 | .
CASSLAGGGSPLHF | TGTGCCAGCAGCTTGGCAGGGGGCGGTTCACCCCTCCACTTT | TRBJ1-6 | TRBD1 | TRBV5-6 | .
CASSQDPPAGTGNYEQYF | TGTGCCAGCAGCCAAGATCCCCCCGCCGGGACAGGGAACTACGAGCAGTACTTC | TRBJ2-7 | TRBD1 | TRBV3-1/TRBV3-2 | .
CAWSGSAGLEQFF | TGTGCCTGGAGTGGGAGTGCCGGCTTGGAGCAGTTCTTC | TRBJ2-1 | . | TRBV30 | .
CASSFEGPLGGGYTF | TGTGCCAGCAGTTTTGAGGGACCTCTAGGAGGGGGCTACACCTTC | TRBJ1-2 | . | TRBV28 | .
CASRPRRGTEAFF | TGTGCCAGCAGACCGAGGAGGGGCACTGAAGCTTTCTTT | TRBJ1-1 | . | TRBV27 | few
CASSQDRGLGNTIYF | TGTGCCAGCAGCCAAGACAGGGGGCTCGGAAACACCATATATTTT | TRBJ1-3 | TRBD1 | TRBV3-1/TRBV3-2 | .
CAWSSHSSTNEKLFF | TGTGCCTGGAGTTCCCACAGCTCAACTAATGAAAAACTGTTTTTT | TRBJ1-4 | . | TRBV30 | .
CASSLGQTDTQYF | TGTGCCAGCAGCCTCGGACAGACAGATACGCAGTATTTT | TRBJ2-3 | . | TRBV11-3 | .
CASSPPRNLLTGELFF | TGTGCCAGCAGCCCTCCCAGGAACCTCTTAACCGGGGAGCTGTTTTTT | TRBJ2-2 | . | TRBV5-5 | .
CASSLYSNQPQHF | TGTGCCAGCAGCCTATATAGCAATCAGCCCCAGCATTTT | TRBJ1-5 | . | TRBV11-2 | .
CARSLAGSNYGYTF | TGTGCCAGAAGCTTGGCAGGGTCTAACTATGGCTACACCTTC | TRBJ1-2 | . | TRBV5-3 | .
CASSLRQPDTQYF | TGCGCCAGCAGCTTACGACAGCCCGATACGCAGTATTTT | TRBJ2-3 | . | TRBV5-1 | .
CASSRWGQTTYEQYF | TGCGCCAGCAGCCGGTGGGGACAGACAACTTACGAGCAGTACTTC | TRBJ2-7 | TRBD1 | TRBV4-3 | .
CASSLVGQSSGNTIYF | TGTGCCAGCAGCTTAGTGGGGCAGAGCTCTGGAAACACCATATATTTT | TRBJ1-3 | . | TRBV7-2 | few
CASSSYLVSYEQYF | TGTGCCAGCAGCTCCTACCTAGTTTCCTACGAGCAGTACTTC | TRBJ2-7 | . | TRBV7-2 | once
CASSEYQDRAYEQYF | TGTGCCAGCAGTGAATACCAGGACAGAGCCTACGAGCAGTACTTC | TRBJ2-7 | . | TRBV6-1 | .
CASSLGGQGDSPLHF | TGCGCCAGCAGCTTGGGAGGACAGGGGGATTCACCCCTCCACTTT | TRBJ1-6 | TRBD1 | TRBV5-1 | .
CASSDGQTNTGELFF | TGTGCCAGCAGCGACGGACAGACGAACACCGGGGAGCTGTTTTTT | TRBJ2-2 | . | TRBV5-6 | .
CASSYPGQGQETQYF | TGTGCCAGCAGCTACCCGGGACAGGGACAAGAGACCCAGTACTTC | TRBJ2-5 | TRBD1 | TRBV7-9 | .
CASSPRVGAGEAYEQYF | TGTGCCAGCAGCCCAAGGGTTGGGGCAGGGGAAGCCTACGAGCAGTACTTC | TRBJ2-7 | . | TRBV7-9 | .
CASSPGQEADTQYF | TGTGCCAGCAGTCCTGGACAGGAGGCAGATACGCAGTATTTT | TRBJ2-3 | TRBD1 | TRBV7-3 | .
CATGGGSYGYTF | TGTGCCACCGGGGGGGGTAGCTATGGCTACACCTTC | TRBJ1-2 | . | TRBV7-8 | .
CASTFGGAGELFF | TGTGCCAGCACCTTCGGGGGGGCCGGGGAGCTGTTTTTT | TRBJ2-2 | TRBD2 | TRBV9 | .
CAWATGQGPGNTIYF | TGTGCCTGGGCCACCGGACAGGGACCTGGAAACACCATATATTTT | TRBJ1-3 | TRBD1 | TRBV30 | .
CASGLFVRAQVIVHGYTF | TGTGCTAGTGGTTTGTTCGTCCGGGCACAGGTGATCGTCCATGGCTACACCTTC | TRBJ1-2 | . | TRBV12-5 | .
CASSFEGGDTEAFF | TGCGCCAGCAGCTTTGAGGGAGGGGACACTGAAGCTTTCTTT | TRBJ1-1 | . | TRBV5-1 | few
CASSVPGQGSHEQYF | TGTGCCAGCAGTGTCCCGGGACAGGGGAGCCACGAGCAGTACTTC | TRBJ2-7 | TRBD1 | TRBV2 | .
CASSSLDRNNSPLHF | TGTGCCAGCAGTTCCCTGGACAGGAATAATTCACCCCTCCACTTT | TRBJ1-6 | TRBD1 | TRBV27 | .
CACSMAGGLNEQFF | TGTGCCTGTTCCATGGCGGGGGGACTGAATGAGCAGTTCTTC | TRBJ2-1 | TRBD2 | TRBV30 | .
CASSFPGQGDEKLFF | TGTGCCAGCAGTTTCCCGGGACAGGGGGATGAAAAACTGTTTTTT | TRBJ1-4 | TRBD1 | TRBV28 | .
CAWSLQGARTGNTIYF | TGTGCCTGGAGTCTCCAGGGGGCGAGGACTGGAAACACCATATATTTT | TRBJ1-3 | TRBD1 | TRBV30 | .
CASSYGEGWPGELFF | TGTGCCAGCAGTTACGGGGAGGGGTGGCCCGGGGAGCTGTTTTTT | TRBJ2-2 | TRBD2 | TRBV6-2/TRBV6-3 | .
CASTLGVKGHEQFF | TGTGCCAGCACCCTCGGCGTAAAGGGGCATGAGCAGTTCTTC | TRBJ2-1 | . | TRBV5-6 | .
CASSLAGTGVPYEQYF | TGTGCCAGCAGCTTAGCTGGGACAGGGGTTCCCTACGAGCAGTACTTC | TRBJ2-7 | TRBD1 | TRBV7-2 | .
CASSEGQGTYEQYF | TGCGCCAGCAGTGAGGGACAGGGAACCTACGAGCAGTACTTC | TRBJ2-7 | TRBD1 | TRBV10-1 | .
CASRPPAGGPNEQFF | TGTGCCAGCAGACCCCCGGCGGGGGGGCCCAATGAGCAGTTCTTC | TRBJ2-1 | TRBD2 | TRBV5-6 | once
CASSQGHLHEKLFF | TGTGCCAGCAGCCAAGGGCACCTCCATGAAAAACTGTTTTTT | TRBJ1-4 | . | TRBV3-1/TRBV3-2 | .
CTSSVASGGAVGAYEQYF | TGTACCAGCAGCGTAGCTAGCGGGGGGGCCGTAGGAGCCTACGAGCAGTACTTC | TRBJ2-7 | TRBD2 | TRBV9 | .
CASSQDPGSKETQYF | TGTGCCAGCAGCCAAGATCCAGGATCCAAAGAGACCCAGTACTTC | TRBJ2-5 | . | TRBV3-1/TRBV3-2 | medium-sized
CAWRRASNTGELFF | TGTGCCTGGAGGCGGGCCTCGAACACCGGGGAGCTGTTTTTT | TRBJ2-2 | . | TRBV30 | .
CASIGQANWGYTF | TGTGCCAGCATCGGACAGGCCAACTGGGGCTACACCTTC | TRBJ1-2 | TRBD1 | TRBV2 | .
CASSRGAMNTEAFF | TGCGCCAGCAGTAGGGGTGCAATGAACACTGAAGCTTTCTTT | TRBJ1-1 | . | TRBV10-2 | .